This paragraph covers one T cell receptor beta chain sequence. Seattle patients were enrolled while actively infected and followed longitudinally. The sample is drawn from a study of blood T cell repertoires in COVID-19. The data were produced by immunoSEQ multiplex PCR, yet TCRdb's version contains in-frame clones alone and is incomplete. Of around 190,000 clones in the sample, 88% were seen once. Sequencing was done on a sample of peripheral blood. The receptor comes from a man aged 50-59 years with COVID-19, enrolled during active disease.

The CDR3 region is CASSLALTSGGSYEQYF. CDR3 bases: TGTGCCAGCAGCTTAGCCCTAACTAGCGGGGGGTCCTACGAGCAGTACTTC. The J gene is TRBJ2-7, the V gene TRBV7-8; 12 positions agree with TRBD2. Losses at the gene ends were 0 bases for V and 1 base for J; bases not matched to a gene: 4. The CDR3 length is 17 residues. The germline gives CDR1 SGHVS, CDR2 FQNEAQ. The variable domain in full, with the rest retrieved from reference TRBV7-8 and TRBJ2-7, is GAGVSQSPRYKVAKRGQDVALRCDPISGHVSLFWYQQALGQGPEFLTYFQNEAQLDKSGLPSDRFFAERPEGSVSTLKIQRTQQEDSAVYLCASSLALTSGGSYEQYFGPGTRLTVT.